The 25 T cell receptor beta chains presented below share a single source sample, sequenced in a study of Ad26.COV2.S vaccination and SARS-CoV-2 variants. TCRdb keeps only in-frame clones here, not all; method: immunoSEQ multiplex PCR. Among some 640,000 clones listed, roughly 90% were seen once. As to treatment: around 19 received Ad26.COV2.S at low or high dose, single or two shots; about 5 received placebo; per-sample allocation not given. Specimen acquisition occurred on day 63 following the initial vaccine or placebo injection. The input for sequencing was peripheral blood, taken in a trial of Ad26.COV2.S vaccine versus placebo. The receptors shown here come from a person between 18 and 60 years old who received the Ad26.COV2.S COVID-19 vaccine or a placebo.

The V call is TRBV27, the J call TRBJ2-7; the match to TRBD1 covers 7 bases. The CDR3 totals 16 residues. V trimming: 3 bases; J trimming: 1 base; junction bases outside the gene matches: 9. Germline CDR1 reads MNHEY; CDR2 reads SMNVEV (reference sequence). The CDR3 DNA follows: TGTGCCAGCAGTTTCGATAGGGGGCTAGAGTCCTACGAGCAGTACTTC. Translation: CASSFDRGLESYEQYF.

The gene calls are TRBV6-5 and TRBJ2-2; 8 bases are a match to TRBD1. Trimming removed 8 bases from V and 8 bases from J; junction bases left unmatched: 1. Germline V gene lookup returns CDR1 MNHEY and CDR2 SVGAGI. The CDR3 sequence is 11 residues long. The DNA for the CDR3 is TGTGCCAGCCAGGGGGCTGGGGAGCTGTTTTTT. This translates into CASQGAGELFF.

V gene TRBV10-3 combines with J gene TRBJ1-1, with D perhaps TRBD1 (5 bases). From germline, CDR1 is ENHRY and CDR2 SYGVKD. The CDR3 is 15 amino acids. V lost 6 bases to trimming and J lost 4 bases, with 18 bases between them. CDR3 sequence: CAIRVGEGRITEAFF. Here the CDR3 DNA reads TGTGCCATCAGGGTAGGGGAGGGGCGCATCACTGAAGCTTTCTTT.

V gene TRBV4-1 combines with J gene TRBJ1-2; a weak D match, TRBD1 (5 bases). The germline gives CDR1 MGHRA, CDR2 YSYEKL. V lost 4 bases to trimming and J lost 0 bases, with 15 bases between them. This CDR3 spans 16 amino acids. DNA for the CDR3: TGCGCCAGCAGCCCCCGGGGGTGGGGCGCTAACTATGGCTACACCTTC. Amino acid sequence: CASSPRGWGANYGYTF.

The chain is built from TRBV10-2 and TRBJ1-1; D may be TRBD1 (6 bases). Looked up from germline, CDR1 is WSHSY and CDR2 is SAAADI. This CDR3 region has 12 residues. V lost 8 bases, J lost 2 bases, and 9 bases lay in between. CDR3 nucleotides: TGCGCCAGCGGGGGCCCAAACACTGAAGCTTTCTTT. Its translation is CASGGPNTEAFF.

The DNA for the CDR3 is TGTGCCAGCAGTGAGTGGGGGCCCACAGATACGCAGTATTTT. It specifies CASSEWGPTDTQYF. The V and J genes are TRBV25-1 and TRBJ2-3; tentatively, D is TRBD1 (6 bases). This CDR3 has 14 amino acids. The V end was cut by 3 bases, the J end by 2 bases, with 9 bases between. CDR1 MGHDK and CDR2 SYGVNS come from the germline V gene.

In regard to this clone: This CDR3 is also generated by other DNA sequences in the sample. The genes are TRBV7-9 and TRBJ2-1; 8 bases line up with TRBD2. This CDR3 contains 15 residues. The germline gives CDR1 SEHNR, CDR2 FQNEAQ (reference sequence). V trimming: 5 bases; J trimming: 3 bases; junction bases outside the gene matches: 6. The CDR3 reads CASSLIAGFYNEQFF. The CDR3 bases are TGTGCCAGCAGCCTCATAGCGGGGTTCTACAATGAGCAGTTCTTC.

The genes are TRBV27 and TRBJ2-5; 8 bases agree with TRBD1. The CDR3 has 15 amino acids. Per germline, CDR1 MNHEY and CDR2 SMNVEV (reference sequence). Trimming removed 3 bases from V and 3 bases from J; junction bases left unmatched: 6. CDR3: CASSFDRGRKETQYF. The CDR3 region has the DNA TGTGCCAGCAGTTTCGACAGGGGAAGGAAAGAGACCCAGTACTTC.

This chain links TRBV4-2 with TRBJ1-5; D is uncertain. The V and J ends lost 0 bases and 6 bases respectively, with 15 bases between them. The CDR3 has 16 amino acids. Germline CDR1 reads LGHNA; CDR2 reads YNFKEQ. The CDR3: CASSQEPGESGQPQHF. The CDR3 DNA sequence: TGTGCCAGCAGCCAAGAGCCGGGCGAGAGCGGTCAGCCCCAGCATTTT.

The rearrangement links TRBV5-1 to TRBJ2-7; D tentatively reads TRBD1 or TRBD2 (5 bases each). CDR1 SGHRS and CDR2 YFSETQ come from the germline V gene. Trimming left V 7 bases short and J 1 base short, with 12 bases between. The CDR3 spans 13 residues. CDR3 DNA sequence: TGCGCCAGCCGCCGGGACCCATCCTACGAGCAGTACTTC. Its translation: CASRRDPSYEQYF. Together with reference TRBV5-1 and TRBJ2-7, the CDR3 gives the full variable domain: KAGVTQTPRYLIKTRGQQVTLSCSPISGHRSVSWYQQTPGQGLQFLFEYFSETQRNKGNFPGRFSGRQFSNSRSEMNVSTLELGDSALYLCASRRDPSYEQYFGPGTRLTVT.

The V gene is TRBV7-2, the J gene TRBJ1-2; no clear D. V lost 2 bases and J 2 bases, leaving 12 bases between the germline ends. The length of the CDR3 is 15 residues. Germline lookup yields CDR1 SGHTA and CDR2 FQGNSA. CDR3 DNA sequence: TGTGCCAGCAGCTTACACGAGACACCGAACTATGGCTACACCTTC. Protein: CASSLHETPNYGYTF.

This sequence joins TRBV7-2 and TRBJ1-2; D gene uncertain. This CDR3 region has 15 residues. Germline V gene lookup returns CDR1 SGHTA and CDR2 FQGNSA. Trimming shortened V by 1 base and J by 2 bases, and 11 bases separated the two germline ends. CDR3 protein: CASSLEVQRNYGYTF. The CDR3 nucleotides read TGTGCCAGCAGCTTAGAAGTTCAGCGGAACTATGGCTACACCTTC.

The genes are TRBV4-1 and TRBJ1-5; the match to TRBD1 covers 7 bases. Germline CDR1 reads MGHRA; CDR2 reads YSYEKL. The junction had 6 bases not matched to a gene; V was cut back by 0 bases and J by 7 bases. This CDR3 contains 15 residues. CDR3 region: CASSQDTGERQPQHF. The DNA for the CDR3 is TGCGCCAGCAGCCAAGACACAGGGGAGAGGCAGCCCCAGCATTTT.

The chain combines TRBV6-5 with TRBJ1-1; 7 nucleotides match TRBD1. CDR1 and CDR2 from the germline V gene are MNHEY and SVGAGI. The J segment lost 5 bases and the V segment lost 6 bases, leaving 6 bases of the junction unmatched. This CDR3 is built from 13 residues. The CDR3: CASSWSRGTEAFF. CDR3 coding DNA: TGTGCCAGCAGCTGGTCCAGGGGGACTGAAGCTTTCTTT.

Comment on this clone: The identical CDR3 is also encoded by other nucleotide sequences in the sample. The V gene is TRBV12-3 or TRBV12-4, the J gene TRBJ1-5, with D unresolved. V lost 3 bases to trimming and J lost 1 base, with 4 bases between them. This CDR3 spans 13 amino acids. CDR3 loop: CASSLGSNQPQHF. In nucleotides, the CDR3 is TGTGCCAGCAGTTTGGGAAGCAATCAGCCCCAGCATTTT.

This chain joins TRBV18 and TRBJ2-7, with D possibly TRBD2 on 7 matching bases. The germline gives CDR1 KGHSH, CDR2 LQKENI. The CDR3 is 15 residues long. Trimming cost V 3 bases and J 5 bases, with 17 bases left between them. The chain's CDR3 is CASSPLGGGIDEQYF. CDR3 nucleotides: TGTGCCAGCTCACCCCTGGGAGGGGGTATCGACGAGCAGTACTTC.

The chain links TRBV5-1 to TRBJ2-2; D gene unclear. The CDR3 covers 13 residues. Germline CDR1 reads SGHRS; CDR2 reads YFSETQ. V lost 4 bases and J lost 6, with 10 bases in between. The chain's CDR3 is CASSPALAGELFF. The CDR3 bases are TGCGCCAGCAGCCCGGCCCTTGCCGGGGAGCTGTTTTTT.

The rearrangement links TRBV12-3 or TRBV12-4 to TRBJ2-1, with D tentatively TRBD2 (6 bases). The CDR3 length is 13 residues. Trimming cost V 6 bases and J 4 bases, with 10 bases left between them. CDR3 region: CASRRDAYNEQFF. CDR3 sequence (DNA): TGTGCCAGCAGGCGGGACGCGTACAATGAGCAGTTCTTC.

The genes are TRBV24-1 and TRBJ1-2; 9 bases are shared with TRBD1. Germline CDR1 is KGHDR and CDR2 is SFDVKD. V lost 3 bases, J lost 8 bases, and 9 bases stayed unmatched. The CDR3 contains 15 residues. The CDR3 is CATSDPGQGDKGYTF. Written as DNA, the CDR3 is TGTGCCACCAGTGATCCGGGACAGGGCGATAAGGGCTACACCTTC.

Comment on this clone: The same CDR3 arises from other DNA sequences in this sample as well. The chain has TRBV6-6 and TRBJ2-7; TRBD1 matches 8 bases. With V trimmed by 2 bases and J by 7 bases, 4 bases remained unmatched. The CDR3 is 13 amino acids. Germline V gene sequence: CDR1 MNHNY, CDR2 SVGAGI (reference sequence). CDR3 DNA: TGTGCCAGCAGTTACGACAGGGGCTATGAGCAGTACTTC. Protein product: CASSYDRGYEQYF.

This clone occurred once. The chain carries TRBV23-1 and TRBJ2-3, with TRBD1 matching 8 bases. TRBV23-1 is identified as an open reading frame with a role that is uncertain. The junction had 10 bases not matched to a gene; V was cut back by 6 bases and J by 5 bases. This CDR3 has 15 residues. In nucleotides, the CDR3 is TGCGCCAGCAGACCCCAGGGGGCCCTTGAAGATACGCAGTATTTT. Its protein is CASRPQGALEDTQYF.

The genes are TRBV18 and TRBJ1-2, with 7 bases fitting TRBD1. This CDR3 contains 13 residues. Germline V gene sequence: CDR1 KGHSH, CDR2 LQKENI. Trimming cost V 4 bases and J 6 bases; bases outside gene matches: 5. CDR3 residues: CASSLGQINGYTF. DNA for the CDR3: TGTGCCAGCTCACTGGGACAGATAAATGGCTACACCTTC.

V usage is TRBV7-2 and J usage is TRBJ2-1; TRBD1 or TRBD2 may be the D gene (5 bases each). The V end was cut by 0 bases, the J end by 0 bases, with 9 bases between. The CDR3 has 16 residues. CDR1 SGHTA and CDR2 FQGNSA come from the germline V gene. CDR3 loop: CASSLADGTSYNEQFF. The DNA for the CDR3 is TGTGCCAGCAGCTTAGCTGACGGGACCTCCTACAATGAGCAGTTCTTC.

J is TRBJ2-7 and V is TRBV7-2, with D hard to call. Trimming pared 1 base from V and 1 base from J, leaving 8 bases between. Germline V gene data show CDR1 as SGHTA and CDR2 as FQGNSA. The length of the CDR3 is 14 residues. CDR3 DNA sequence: TGTGCCAGCAGCTTAGAAGACGGATCCTACGAGCAGTACTTC. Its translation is CASSLEDGSYEQYF.

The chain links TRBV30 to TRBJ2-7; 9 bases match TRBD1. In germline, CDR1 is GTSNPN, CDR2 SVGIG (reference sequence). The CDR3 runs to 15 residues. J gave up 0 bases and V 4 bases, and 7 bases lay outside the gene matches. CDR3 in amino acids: CAWTQDRGGSYEQYF. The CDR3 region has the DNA TGTGCCTGGACCCAGGACAGGGGAGGCTCCTACGAGCAGTACTTC.